A selection of T cell receptor beta chains follows, all from one sample in a study of cytomegalovirus exposure and HLA in healthy donors. The repertoire was sequenced with immunoSEQ multiplex PCR; TCRdb's copy has only in-frame clones and lacks some. The table includes 200,000 or so clones, over 65% detected once. Sequencing was done on a sample of PBMCs. The receptors come from a woman aged 45-65 years in good health and CMV-seropositive. Each CDR3 is given with its conserved first and last residue. A D gene is named only where the DNA matches it firmly. Clone size, where shown, is once, few, many, or a class for clones that have expanded.

NA TRBJ2-1 TRBV4-3 16 TRBD2 TGCGCCAGCAGCCAAGCAGGACTAGCGTCCTACAATGAGCAGTTCTTC CASSQAGLASYNEQFF
once TRBJ1-1 TRBV2 14 NA TGTGCCAGCAAGAAACAGGGAGGGATGACGGAAGCTTTCTTT CASKKQGGMTEAFF
NA TRBJ1-5 TRBV6-1 16 NA TGTGCCAGCAGTGGAACAGCAAAGCGGGGCAATCAGCCCCAGCATTTT CASSGTAKRGNQPQHF
NA TRBJ2-1 TRBV5-5 15 TRBD2 TGTGCCAGCAGCTTGACTAGCGGGGGTAGAGGTGAGCAGTTCTTC CASSLTSGGRGEQFF
few TRBJ1-5 TRBV4-2 13 NA TGTGCCAGCAGCCAAGAGAGGGATCAGCCCCAGCATTTT CASSQERDQPQHF
NA TRBJ2-5 TRBV7-9 13 NA TGTGCCAGCAGTCACAGGGACCAAGAGACCCAGTACTTC CASSHRDQETQYF
few TRBJ1-2 TRBV6-5 13 NA TGTGCCAGCAGGGACAGAATTAACTATGGCTACACCTTC CASRDRINYGYTF
NA TRBJ1-3 TRBV29-1 17 NA TGCAGCGTTGAAGATCCTTCTACAGGGCGCCCGCGAAACACCATATATTTT CSVEDPSTGRPRNTIYF
few TRBJ1-4 TRBV30 14 TRBD1 TGTGCCTGGAGTGAGGAGGGGGCGCGGGAAAAACTGTTTTTT CAWSEEGAREKLFF
NA TRBJ2-1 TRBV2 13 TRBD1 TGTGCCAGCAGGGACAGGACCTACAATGAGCAGTTCTTC CASRDRTYNEQFF
NA TRBJ2-1 TRBV5-6 16 TRBD2 TGTGCCAGCAGCTGGGCAGGACTAGCGGTATACAATGAGCAGTTCTTC CASSWAGLAVYNEQFF
NA TRBJ2-1 TRBV9 15 NA TGTGCCAGCAGCCTTGGACTAGGGGGGTACAATGAGCAGTTCTTC CASSLGLGGYNEQFF
NA TRBJ2-6 TRBV5-1 15 NA TGCGCCAGCAGAGACAGAAGCTCTGGGGCCAACGTCCTGACTTTC CASRDRSSGANVLTF
NA TRBJ2-5 TRBV5-1 16 TRBD1 TGTGCCAGCAGCCGTATCCGTGACAGGGTTCAAGAGACCCAGTACTTC CASSRIRDRVQETQYF
NA TRBJ2-7 TRBV12-2 14 NA TGTGCAAGTCGCTTAAGGGGTTGGACCTACGAGCAGTACTTC CASRLRGWTYEQYF
NA TRBJ1-2 TRBV28 12 NA TGTGCCAGCAGTACCGGGTCCAACGGCTACACCTTC CASSTGSNGYTF
NA TRBJ2-1 TRBV6-6 13 NA TGTGCCAGCAGTTACGCCACAGCCTACGAGCAGTTCTTC CASSYATAYEQFF
NA TRBJ2-4 TRBV28 15 TRBD2 TGTGCCAGCAGTTTGGGACTAGTAGACAAAAACATTCAGTACTTC CASSLGLVDKNIQYF
NA TRBJ2-7 TRBV5-5 14 NA TGTGCCAGCAGCTTTCAGGGACAATACTACGAGCAGTACTTC CASSFQGQYYEQYF
once TRBJ2-1 TRBV19 14 TRBD2 TGTGCCAGTAGTATAGCGGGGGGGCCGTATGAGCAGTTCTTC CASSIAGGPYEQFF
NA TRBJ1-1 TRBV7-6 15 NA TGTGCCAGCAGCTTAAACCTCGGGTCGAACACTGAAGCTTTCTTT CASSLNLGSNTEAFF
NA TRBJ1-2 TRBV16 14 TRBD1 TGTGCCAGCAGCCCACCCCGACAGGGAGCGGGCTACACCTTC CASSPPRQGAGYTF
NA TRBJ1-4 TRBV7-3 13 NA TGTGCCAGCAGCTTACGCGAGAATGAAAAACTGTTTTTT CASSLRENEKLFF
few TRBJ1-5 TRBV6-1 14 NA TGTGCCAGCAGTGAATGGGGGGACAATCAGCCCCAGCATTTT CASSEWGDNQPQHF
NA TRBJ1-2 TRBV7-2 14 TRBD1 TGTGCCAGCAGTTCTAGACAGGGAAGCTATGGCTACACCTTC CASSSRQGSYGYTF
NA TRBJ1-4 TRBV27 15 TRBD1 TGTGCCAGCAGTCCCCGACAGGGGGCGGTGATGGAACTGTTTTTT CASSPRQGAVMELFF
NA TRBJ1-5 TRBV4-3 15 NA TGCGCCAGCAGCCAAGGGACGGCCGAGGGACAGCCCCAGCATTTT CASSQGTAEGQPQHF
NA TRBJ1-2 TRBV6-6 14 TRBD1 TGTGCCAGCAGCCCCGGGACAGGGGGCTATGGCTACACCTTC CASSPGTGGYGYTF
NA TRBJ1-5 TRBV2 15 TRBD1 TGTGCCAGCACCGCCCGACAGGGAGGCTATCAGCCCCAGCATTTT CASTARQGGYQPQHF
NA TRBJ2-7 TRBV5-1 14 TRBD2 TGCGCCAGCAGCCCTAGCGGGGGGGCCCACGAGCAGTACTTC CASSPSGGAHEQYF
once TRBJ2-7 TRBV27 17 TRBD1 TGTGCCAGCAGCCCCGGGACAGGGGAATCCGGGGCCTACGAGCAGTACTTC CASSPGTGESGAYEQYF
NA TRBJ2-3 TRBV28 14 NA TGTGCCAGCAGTTGGACGGGGTTCGCAGATACGCAGTATTTT CASSWTGFADTQYF
NA TRBJ2-5 TRBV7-3 15 NA TGTGCCAGCAGCTTAAATGGGGAGTACCAAGAGACCCAGTACTTC CASSLNGEYQETQYF
NA TRBJ1-2 TRBV5-4 15 TRBD1 TGTGCCAGCAGCTTGCAACAGGGGGCTAGCTATGGCTACACCTTC CASSLQQGASYGYTF
NA TRBJ2-3 TRBV6-1 16 NA TGTGCCAGCAGTGGGTGGGGGCTGGCCGCGGCAGATACGCAGTATTTT CASSGWGLAAADTQYF